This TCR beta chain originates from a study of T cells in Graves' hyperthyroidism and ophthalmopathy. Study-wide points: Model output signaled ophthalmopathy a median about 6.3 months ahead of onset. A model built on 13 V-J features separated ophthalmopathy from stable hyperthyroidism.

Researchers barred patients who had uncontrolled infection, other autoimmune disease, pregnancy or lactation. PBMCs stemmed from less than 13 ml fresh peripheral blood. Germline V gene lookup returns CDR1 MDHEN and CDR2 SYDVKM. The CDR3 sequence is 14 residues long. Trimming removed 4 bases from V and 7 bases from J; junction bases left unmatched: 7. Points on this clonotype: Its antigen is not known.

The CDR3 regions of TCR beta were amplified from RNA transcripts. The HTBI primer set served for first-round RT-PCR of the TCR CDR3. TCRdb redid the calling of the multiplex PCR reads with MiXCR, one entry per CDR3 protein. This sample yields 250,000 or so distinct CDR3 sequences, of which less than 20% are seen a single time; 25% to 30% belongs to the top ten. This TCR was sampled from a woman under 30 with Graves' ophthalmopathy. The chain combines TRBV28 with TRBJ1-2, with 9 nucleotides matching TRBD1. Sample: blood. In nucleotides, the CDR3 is TGTGCCAGCAGTTCTCCGGGACAGGGTTCTGGCTACACCTTC. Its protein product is CASSSPGQGSGYTF.